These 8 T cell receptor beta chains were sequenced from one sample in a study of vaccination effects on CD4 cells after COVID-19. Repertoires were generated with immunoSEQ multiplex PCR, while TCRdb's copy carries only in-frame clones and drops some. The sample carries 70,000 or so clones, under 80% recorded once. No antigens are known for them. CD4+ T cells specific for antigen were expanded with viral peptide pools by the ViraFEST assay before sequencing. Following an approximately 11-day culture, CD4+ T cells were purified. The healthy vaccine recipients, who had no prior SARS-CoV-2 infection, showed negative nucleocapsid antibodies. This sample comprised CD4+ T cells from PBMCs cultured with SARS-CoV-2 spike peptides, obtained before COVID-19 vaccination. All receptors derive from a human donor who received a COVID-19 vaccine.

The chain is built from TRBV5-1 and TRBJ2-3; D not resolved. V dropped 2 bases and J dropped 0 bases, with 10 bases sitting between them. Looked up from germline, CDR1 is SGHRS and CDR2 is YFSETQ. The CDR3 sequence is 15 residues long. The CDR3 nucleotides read TGCGCCAGCAGCTTCGCTTTTGCTAGCACAGATACGCAGTATTTT. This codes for CASSFAFASTDTQYF.

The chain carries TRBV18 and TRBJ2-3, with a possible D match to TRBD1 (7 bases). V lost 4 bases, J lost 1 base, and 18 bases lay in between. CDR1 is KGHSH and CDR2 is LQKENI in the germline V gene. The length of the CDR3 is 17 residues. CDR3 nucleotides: TGTGCCAGCTCACTTACCCAGGGGGGCGGCGGCACAGATACGCAGTATTTT. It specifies CASSLTQGGGGTDTQYF. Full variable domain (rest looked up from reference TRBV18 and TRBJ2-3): NAGVMQNPRHLVRRRGQEARLRCSPMKGHSHVYWYRQLPEEGLKFMVYLQKENIIDESGMPKERFSAEFPKEGPSILRIQQVVRGDSAAYFCASSLTQGGGGTDTQYFGPGTRLTVL.

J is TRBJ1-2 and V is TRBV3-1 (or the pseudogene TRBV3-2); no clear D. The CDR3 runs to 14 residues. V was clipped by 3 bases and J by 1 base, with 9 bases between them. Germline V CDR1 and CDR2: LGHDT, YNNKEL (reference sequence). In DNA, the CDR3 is TGTGCCAGCAGCCACCGAATTAGTAACTATGGCTACACCTTC. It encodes CASSHRISNYGYTF.

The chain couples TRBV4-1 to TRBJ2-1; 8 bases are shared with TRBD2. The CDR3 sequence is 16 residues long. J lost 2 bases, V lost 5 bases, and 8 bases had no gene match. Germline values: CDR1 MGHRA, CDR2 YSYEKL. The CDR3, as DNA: TGCGCCAGCAGCGCTAGATCGGGGGGGGCCTACAATGAGCAGTTCTTC. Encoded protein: CASSARSGGAYNEQFF.

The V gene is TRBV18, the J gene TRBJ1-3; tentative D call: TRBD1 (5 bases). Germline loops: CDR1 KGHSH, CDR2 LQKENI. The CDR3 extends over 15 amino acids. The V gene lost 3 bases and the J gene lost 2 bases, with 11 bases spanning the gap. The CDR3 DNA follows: TGTGCCAGCTCACCCGGAGAAGGGGCTGGAAACACCATATATTTT. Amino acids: CASSPGEGAGNTIYF.

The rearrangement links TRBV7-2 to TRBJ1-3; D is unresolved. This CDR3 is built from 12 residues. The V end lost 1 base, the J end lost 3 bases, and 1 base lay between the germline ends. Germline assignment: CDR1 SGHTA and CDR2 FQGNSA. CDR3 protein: CASSLVGNTIYF. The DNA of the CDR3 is TGTGCCAGCAGCTTAGTTGGAAACACCATATATTTT.

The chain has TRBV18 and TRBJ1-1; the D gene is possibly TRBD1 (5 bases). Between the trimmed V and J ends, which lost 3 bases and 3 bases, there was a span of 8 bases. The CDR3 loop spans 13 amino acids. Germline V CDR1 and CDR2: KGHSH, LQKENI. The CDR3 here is CASSPDTHTEAFF. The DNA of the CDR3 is TGTGCCAGCTCACCGGACACCCACACTGAAGCTTTCTTT.

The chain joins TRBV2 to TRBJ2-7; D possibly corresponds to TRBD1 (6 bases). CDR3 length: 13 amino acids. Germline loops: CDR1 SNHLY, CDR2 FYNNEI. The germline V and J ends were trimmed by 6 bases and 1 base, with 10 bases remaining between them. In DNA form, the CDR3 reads TGTGCCAGCAGGCCTACAGGGTCCTACGAGCAGTACGTC. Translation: CASRPTGSYEQYV.